This entry lists 5 T cell receptor beta chains sequenced from one sample in a study of blood T cell repertoires in COVID-19. Method: immunoSEQ multiplex PCR; TCRdb's copy keeps in-frame clones and lacks some. This table holds some 71,000 clones, roughly 82% found once. The sequenced material came from peripheral blood. These receptors originate from a woman aged 50 to 65 with acute or convalescent COVID-19.

The V call is TRBV23-1, the J call TRBJ2-2; possibly TRBD2 for D (7 bases). TRBV23-1 is an open reading frame whose function is uncertain. CDR3 size: 17 residues. V was trimmed by 0 bases and J by 0 bases, leaving 11 bases between them. CDR3 sequence: CASSQSAGAANTGELFF. CDR3 coding DNA: TGCGCCAGCAGTCAATCGGCGGGGGCAGCGAACACCGGGGAGCTGTTTTTT.

This chain connects TRBV29-1 to TRBJ2-1, with a possible D match to TRBD2 (5 bases). The V gene lost 6 bases and the J gene lost 7 bases, with 16 bases spanning the gap. In germline, CDR1 is SQVTM, CDR2 ANQGSEA. The CDR3 consists of 13 residues. This chain's CDR3 is CSVDGLEQNEQFF. The CDR3 coding sequence is TGCAGCGTAGACGGACTGGAGCAGAATGAGCAGTTCTTC.

The chain is built from TRBV6-2 or TRBV6-3 and TRBJ1-6; 9 nucleotides align to TRBD1. J was trimmed by 9 bases and V by 2 bases; bases with no gene match: 5. The germline V gene encodes CDR1 MNHEY and CDR2 SVGEGT. The CDR3 has 15 amino acids. CDR3 DNA: TGTGCCAGCAGTTACGGAAACAGGGGGCCTTCACCCCTCCACTTT. This translates into CASSYGNRGPSPLHF.

V usage is TRBV19 and J usage is TRBJ1-1; 7 bases are a match to TRBD1. The CDR3 runs 12 residues. V lost 11 bases, J lost 2 bases, and 5 bases stayed unmatched. Germline CDR1 and CDR2: LNHDA and SQIVND (reference sequence). As DNA, the CDR3 is TGTGCCGTGACAGGGACTAACACTGAAGCTTTCTTT. Translation gives CAVTGTNTEAFF.

V and J are TRBV7-2 and TRBJ1-1, with TRBD1 matching over 8 bases. The V and J ends lost 4 bases and 5 bases, in that order; junction bases with no gene match: 9. Germline V gene data show CDR1 as SGHTA and CDR2 as FQGNSA. This CDR3 contains 15 residues. CDR3 in DNA: TGTGCCAGCAGCTATGCGACAGGGGTGAGGACTGAAGCTTTCTTT. It translates to CASSYATGVRTEAFF. The entire variable domain, with the rest obtained from reference TRBV7-2 and TRBJ1-1, is as follows: GAGVSQSPSNKVTEKGKDVELRCDPISGHTALYWYRQSLGQGLEFLIYFQGNSAPDKSGLPSDRFSAERTGGSVSTLTIQRTQQEDSAVYLCASSYATGVRTEAFFGQGTRLTVV.